These 18 T cell receptor beta chains were all obtained from the same sample, sequenced in a study of CD8+CD57+ T cells in acquired aplastic anemia (dated by TCRdb to the late 2010s). The reads were generated on an Illumina HiSeq 2000. Genomic DNA served as template for TCR beta VDJ combination and CDR3 sequence profiling. Using fastp trimming at Q25 and MiXCR clonotype assembly, TCRdb reanalyzed the public sequencing data and kept in-frame beta chains. Rows merge per CDR3 protein into single entries with the most common DNA and genes. The sample profile shows under 350,000 distinct CDR3 sequences; 50% to 70% of them were found once. 6.5% to 10% of the sample belongs to the ten largest clones. Sequencing was performed on sorted CD4+, CD8+, or CD8+CD57+ T cells (not recorded which) from PBMCs. Receptors were obtained from a human donor with severe aplastic anemia or a healthy control (not recorded which).

J is TRBJ2-3 and V is TRBV7-9; 10 bases are shared with TRBD2. V gave up 5 bases and J gave up 1 base; unmatched junction bases: 12. CDR1 and CDR2 (germline): SEHNR, FQNEAQ (reference sequence). This CDR3 has 18 residues. CDR3 bases: TGTGCCAGCAGCGGGACGGGATGGCTAGCGGGAGGCACAGATACGCAGTATTTT. Translation: CASSGTGWLAGGTDTQYF. Variable domain in full (rest from reference TRBV7-9 and TRBJ2-3): DTGVSQNPRHKITKRGQNVTFRCDPISEHNRLYWYRQTLGQGPEFLTYFQNEAQLEKSRLLSDRFSAERPKGSFSTLEIQRTEQGDSAMYLCASSGTGWLAGGTDTQYFGPGTRLTVL.

This chain uses TRBV7-3 with TRBJ2-3; 10 positions agree with TRBD2. The CDR3 covers 17 residues. V was pared by 2 bases and J by 0 bases, with 5 bases of the junction left unmatched. Germline-derived CDR1 and CDR2 are SGHTA and FQGTGA. CDR3 bases: TGTGCCAGCAGCTTACCCGGACTAGCGGCTAGCACAGATACGCAGTATTTT. It specifies CASSLPGLAASTDTQYF.

Here the CDR3 reads CSVVRQRGEKLFF. Written as DNA, the CDR3 is TGCAGCGTTGTAAGACAGAGGGGCGAAAAACTGTTTTTT. This sequence joins TRBV29-1 and TRBJ1-4, with D tentatively TRBD1 (5 bases). The germline V and J ends were trimmed by 4 bases and 8 bases, with 14 bases remaining between them. The CDR3 runs to 13 residues. Germline CDR1 and CDR2: SQVTM and ANQGSEA. The whole variable domain, filled in from reference TRBV29-1 and TRBJ1-4, reads SAVISQKPSRDICQRGTSLTIQCQVDSQVTMMFWYRQQPGQSLTLIATANQGSEATYESGFVIDKFPISRPNLTFSTLTVSNMSPEDSSIYLCSVVRQRGEKLFFGSGTQLSVL.

The table lists this clonotype with a few counts. The V and J genes are TRBV2 and TRBJ2-1; D unclear. This CDR3 region has 10 residues. Germline CDR1 and CDR2: SNHLY and FYNNEI. V was cut by 4 bases and J by 10 bases, with 5 bases left in between. The CDR3 sequence is CASSVGEQFF. The CDR3 DNA is TGTGCCAGCAGTGTCGGCGAGCAGTTCTTC.

This clonotype has a count of ten or more. The genes are TRBV2 and TRBJ2-1, with D possibly TRBD2 on 6 matching bases. Trimming shortened V by 2 bases and J by 4 bases, and 9 bases separated the two germline ends. Germline values: CDR1 SNHLY, CDR2 FYNNEI. The CDR3 is made up of 14 amino acids. This CDR3 reads CASSESGQYNEQFF. DNA of the CDR3: TGTGCCAGCAGTGAAAGCGGGCAGTACAATGAGCAGTTCTTC.

This clonotype occurred many times. The CDR3 loop reads CASSVGRDFPQETQYF. In DNA form, the CDR3 reads TGCGCCAGCAGCGTGGGGCGGGATTTTCCCCAAGAGACCCAGTACTTC. The chain joins TRBV4-3 to TRBJ2-5; D possibly corresponds to TRBD2 (6 bases). CDR3 length: 16 residues. Germline V gene data show CDR1 as LGHNA and CDR2 as YSLEER. Trimming removed 5 bases at V and 1 base at J, with 17 bases between.

The rearrangement uses TRBV29-1 and TRBJ2-5; D ambiguous. The CDR3 totals 12 residues. The germline gives CDR1 SQVTM, CDR2 ANQGSEA. Between the trimmed V and J ends, which lost 3 bases and 1 base, there was a span of 6 bases. This CDR3 reads CSVDGVQETQYF. The CDR3 DNA reads TGCAGCGTTGATGGTGTCCAAGAGACCCAGTACTTC.

This clonotype was seen more than once but under ten times. The chain employs TRBV10-1 and TRBJ2-7, with D possibly matching TRBD2 (5 bases). CDR1 and CDR2 (germline): WNHNN, SYGVQD (reference sequence). The V end was cut by 3 bases, the J end by 2 bases, with 11 bases between. This CDR3 region has 14 residues. This chain's CDR3 is CASSELALTYEQYF. The CDR3 DNA follows: TGCGCCAGCAGTGAATTAGCGCTTACCTACGAGCAGTACTTC.

The V call is TRBV19, the J call TRBJ2-7; TRBD1 might be the D (6 bases). This CDR3 is 15 amino acids long. Trimming shortened V by 3 bases and J by 2 bases, and 14 bases separated the two germline ends. Germline lookup yields CDR1 LNHDA and CDR2 SQIVND (reference sequence). The CDR3 coding sequence is TGTGCCAGTAGTATCTCGGACAGCCTTGCCTACGAGCAGTACTTC. Translated: CASSISDSLAYEQYF.

This clonotype showed up just once. The chain combines TRBV7-9 with TRBJ1-2; no firm D call. Germline V gives CDR1 SEHNR, CDR2 FQNEAQ (reference sequence). The V end was cut by 3 bases, the J end by 8 bases, with 13 bases between. The length of the CDR3 is 13 residues. The CDR3 coding sequence is TGTGCCAGCAGCTTCCTCGGAGGGAGCGGCTACACCTTC. Translation gives CASSFLGGSGYTF.

This clonotype has ten or more counts. The genes are TRBV19 and TRBJ2-1, with 8 nucleotides matching TRBD1. CDR1 and CDR2 (germline): LNHDA, SQIVND (reference sequence). Trimming at V came to 4 bases and at J to 10 bases, leaving 6 bases not matched to a gene. The CDR3 has 13 amino acids. Here the CDR3 reads CASSTQGAEEQFF. CDR3 coding DNA: TGTGCCAGTAGTACTCAGGGGGCAGAGGAGCAGTTCTTC. Together with reference TRBV19 and TRBJ2-1, the CDR3 gives the full variable domain: DGGITQSPKYLFRKEGQNVTLSCEQNLNHDAMYWYRQDPGQGLRLIYYSQIVNDFQKGDIAEGYSVSREKKESFPLTVTSAQKNPTAFYLCASSTQGAEEQFFGPGTRLTVL.

The count of this clonotype is one. V gene TRBV7-2 combines with J gene TRBJ2-5; D is uncertain. The germline gives CDR1 SGHTA, CDR2 FQGNSA. This CDR3 spans 15 amino acids. V was clipped by 0 bases and J by 7 bases, with 15 bases between them. The CDR3 protein is CASSLAQSGWGTQYF. The CDR3, as DNA: TGTGCCAGCAGCTTAGCGCAGTCGGGCTGGGGGACCCAGTACTTC.

The V and J genes are TRBV24-1 and TRBJ1-2; 8 bases match TRBD1. The CDR3 is 13 residues long. CDR1 is KGHDR, CDR2 SFDVKD, per germline. Trimming cost V 4 bases and J 8 bases; bases outside gene matches: 5. CDR3 nucleotide sequence: TGTGCCACCAGTGAGCAGGGGGCGGCGGGCTACACCTTC. It translates to CATSEQGAAGYTF.

V usage is TRBV7-9 and J usage is TRBJ2-7; D possibly uses TRBD1 or TRBD2 (5 bases each). This CDR3 region has 14 residues. The V gene's germline CDR1 is SEHNR and CDR2 FQNEAQ (reference sequence). Trimming cost V 4 bases and J 1 base, with 11 bases left between them. CDR3 amino acids: CASSSWDGSYEQYF. The CDR3 region has the DNA TGTGCCAGCAGCTCCTGGGACGGGTCCTACGAGCAGTACTTC.

This clonotype was observed at least ten times. The rearrangement uses TRBV5-1 and TRBJ1-2, with 12 bases lining up with TRBD1. The CDR3 has 16 amino acids. The ends lost 7 bases at V and 2 bases at J; junction bases unmatched: 9. Germline lookup yields CDR1 SGHRS and CDR2 YFSETQ. The CDR3 reads CASAVGDRGRNYGYTF. DNA for the CDR3: TGCGCCAGCGCTGTCGGGGACAGGGGGCGGAACTATGGCTACACCTTC. The complete variable domain, with remaining parts taken from reference TRBV5-1 and TRBJ1-2, reads KAGVTQTPRYLIKTRGQQVTLSCSPISGHRSVSWYQQTPGQGLQFLFEYFSETQRNKGNFPGRFSGRQFSNSRSEMNVSTLELGDSALYLCASAVGDRGRNYGYTFGSGTRLTVV.

The V call is TRBV24-1, the J call TRBJ2-7; 9 nucleotides line up with TRBD1. Unmatched junction bases numbered 1, after V lost 3 bases and J lost 2 bases. Germline V gene lookup returns CDR1 KGHDR and CDR2 SFDVKD. The CDR3 runs 14 residues. CDR3 residues: CATSDGTGTYEQYF. CDR3 DNA: TGTGCCACCAGTGATGGGACAGGGACCTACGAGCAGTACTTC.

The V and J genes are TRBV7-3 and TRBJ2-5; 10 nucleotides align to TRBD2. The V gene's germline CDR1 is SGHTA and CDR2 FQGTGA. The junction had 8 bases not matched to a gene; V was cut back by 3 bases and J by 4 bases. CDR3 length: 16 amino acids. The CDR3 reads CASSFLVAGGGETQYF. DNA for the CDR3: TGTGCCAGCAGCTTCTTGGTAGCGGGGGGAGGAGAGACCCAGTACTTC. The variable domain in full, completed from reference TRBV7-3 and TRBJ2-5, reads GAGVSQTPSNKVTEKGKYVELRCDPISGHTALYWYRQSLGQGPEFLIYFQGTGAADDSGLPNDRFFAVRPEGSVSTLKIQRTERGDSAVYLCASSFLVAGGGETQYFGPGTRLLVL.

Remarks on this clonotype: The junction and the germline gene differ at one end; a read error may be behind it. This chain connects TRBV7-2 to TRBJ2-7; D remains ambiguous. The CDR3 is made up of 12 amino acids. Germline lookup yields CDR1 SGHTA and CDR2 FQGNSA. CDR3 residues: CASSFNSYGQCF. Here the CDR3 DNA reads TGTGCCAGCAGCTTCAACTCCTACGGGCAGTGCTTC.